This TCR beta chain was captured in a study of post-analysis software for immune sequencing data. The sample holds a few counts of this clonotype. What it binds is unknown. Study-wide points: Included in a set of roughly five TRBV segments more frequent in patients than controls were TRBV5-6, TRBV5-1 and TRBV20-1. Significantly lower normalized Chao1 diversity was seen in multiple sclerosis patients than in controls. Samples from one preparation batch, clustered by F measure, grouped strongly together.

V lost 6 bases, J lost 2 bases, and 7 bases stayed unmatched. Looked up from germline, CDR1 is MDHEN and CDR2 is SYDVKM. The CDR3 extends over 15 amino acids. Unique molecular identifiers were built into the TCR beta cDNA libraries. TCRdb redid the calling of the PCR reads with MiXCR, one entry per CDR3 protein. The table includes about 460,000 distinct CDR3 sequences, around 40% detected once. The sample comprised blood. This clonotype originated in a girl under 18 with multiple sclerosis. The V call is TRBV28, the J call TRBJ2-7; 10 bases match TRBD1. For the CDR3, the DNA is TGTGCCAGCAGCCAACGGGGGACAGGGGCCTACGAGCAGTACTTC. This encodes CASSQRGTGAYEQYF.